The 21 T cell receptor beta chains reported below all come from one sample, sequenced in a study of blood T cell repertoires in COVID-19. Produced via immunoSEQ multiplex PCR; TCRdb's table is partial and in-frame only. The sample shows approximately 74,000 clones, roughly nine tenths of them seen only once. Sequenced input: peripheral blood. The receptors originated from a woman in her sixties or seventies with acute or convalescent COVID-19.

The CDR3 DNA sequence: TGCGCCAGCAGCTTGGTGGGGTTTGCGGGGGGTCGCTCCTACGAGCAGTACTTC. The encoded protein is CASSLVGFAGGRSYEQYF. V and J are TRBV5-1 and TRBJ2-7, with TRBD2 matching 8 bases. The CDR3 sequence is 18 residues long. V was pared by 0 bases and J by 0 bases, with 11 bases of the junction left unmatched. CDR1 is SGHRS, CDR2 YFSETQ, per germline.

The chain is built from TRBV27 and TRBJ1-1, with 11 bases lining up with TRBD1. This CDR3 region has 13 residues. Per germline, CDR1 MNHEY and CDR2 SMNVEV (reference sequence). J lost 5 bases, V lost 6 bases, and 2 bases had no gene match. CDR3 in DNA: TGTGCCAGCAGGGGACAGGGGGAAACTGAAGCTTTCTTT. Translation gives CASRGQGETEAFF.

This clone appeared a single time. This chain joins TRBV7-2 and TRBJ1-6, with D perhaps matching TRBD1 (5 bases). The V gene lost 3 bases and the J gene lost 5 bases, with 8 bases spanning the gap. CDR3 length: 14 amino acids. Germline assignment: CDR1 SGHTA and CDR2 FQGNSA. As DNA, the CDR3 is TGTGCCAGCAGCTTGGGAGGGGATAATTCACCCCTCCACTTT. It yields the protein CASSLGGDNSPLHF.

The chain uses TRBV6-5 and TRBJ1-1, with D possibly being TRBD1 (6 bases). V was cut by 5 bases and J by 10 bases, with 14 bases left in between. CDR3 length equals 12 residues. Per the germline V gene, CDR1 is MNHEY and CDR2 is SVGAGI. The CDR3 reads CASSPNRVVAFF. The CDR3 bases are TGTGCCAGCAGTCCCAACAGGGTGGTAGCTTTCTTT.

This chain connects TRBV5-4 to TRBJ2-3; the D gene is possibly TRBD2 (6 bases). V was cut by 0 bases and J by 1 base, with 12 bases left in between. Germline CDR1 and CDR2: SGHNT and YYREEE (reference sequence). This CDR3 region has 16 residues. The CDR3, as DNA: TGTGCCAGCAGCTTGGGGTCGGGAGCGGGCACAGATACGCAGTATTTT. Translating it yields CASSLGSGAGTDTQYF. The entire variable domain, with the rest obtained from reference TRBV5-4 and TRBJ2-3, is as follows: ETGVTQSPTHLIKTRGQQVTLRCSSQSGHNTVSWYQQALGQGPQFIFQYYREEENGRGNFPPRFSGLQFPNYSSELNVNALELDDSALYLCASSLGSGAGTDTQYFGPGTRLTVL.

CDR3 sequence: CASSGQMNTEAFF. The CDR3 nucleotides are TGTGCCAGCAGTGGACAGATGAACACTGAAGCTTTCTTT. The chain couples TRBV2 to TRBJ1-1; a weak D match, TRBD1 (5 bases). Germline V gene sequence: CDR1 SNHLY, CDR2 FYNNEI. Trimming cost V 4 bases and J 0 bases, with 6 bases left between them. The CDR3 loop spans 13 amino acids. Combining the CDR3 with reference TRBV2 and TRBJ1-1 gives the whole variable domain EPEVTQTPSHQVTQMGQEVILRCVPISNHLYFYWYRQILGQKVEFLVSFYNNEISEKSEIFDDQFSVERPDGSNFTLKIRSTKLEDSAMYFCASSGQMNTEAFFGQGTRLTVV.

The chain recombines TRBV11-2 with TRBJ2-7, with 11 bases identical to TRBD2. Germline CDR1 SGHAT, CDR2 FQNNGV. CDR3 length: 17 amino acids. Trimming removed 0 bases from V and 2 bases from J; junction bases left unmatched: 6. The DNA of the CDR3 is TGTGCCAGCAGCTTAGAAATTCTAGCGGGAGGCGCCTACGAGCAGTACTTC. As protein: CASSLEILAGGAYEQYF.

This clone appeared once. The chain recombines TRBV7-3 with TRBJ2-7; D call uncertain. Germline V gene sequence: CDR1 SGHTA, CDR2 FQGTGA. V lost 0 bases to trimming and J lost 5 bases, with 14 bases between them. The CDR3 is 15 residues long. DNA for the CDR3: TGTGCCAGCAGCTTAACCCCCGGCAGGTTAGACGAGCAGTACTTC. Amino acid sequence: CASSLTPGRLDEQYF. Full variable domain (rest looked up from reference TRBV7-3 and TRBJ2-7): GAGVSQTPSNKVTEKGKYVELRCDPISGHTALYWYRQSLGQGPEFLIYFQGTGAADDSGLPNDRFFAVRPEGSVSTLKIQRTERGDSAVYLCASSLTPGRLDEQYFGPGTRLTVT.

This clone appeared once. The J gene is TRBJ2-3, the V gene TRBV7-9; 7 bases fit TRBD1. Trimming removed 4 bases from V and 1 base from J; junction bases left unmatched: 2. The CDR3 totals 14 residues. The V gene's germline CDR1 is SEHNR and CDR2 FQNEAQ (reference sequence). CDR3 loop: CASSYGQGTDTQYF. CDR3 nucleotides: TGTGCCAGCAGCTACGGACAGGGCACAGATACGCAGTATTTT.

This CDR3 is CASSGSGTSYEQYF. The CDR3 DNA reads as TGTGCCAGCTCAGGGTCAGGTACATCCTACGAGCAGTACTTC. The chain recombines TRBV18 with TRBJ2-7, with unresolved D. This CDR3 has 14 amino acids. The germline V gene encodes CDR1 KGHSH and CDR2 LQKENI. V dropped 5 bases and J dropped 1 base, with 12 bases sitting between them.

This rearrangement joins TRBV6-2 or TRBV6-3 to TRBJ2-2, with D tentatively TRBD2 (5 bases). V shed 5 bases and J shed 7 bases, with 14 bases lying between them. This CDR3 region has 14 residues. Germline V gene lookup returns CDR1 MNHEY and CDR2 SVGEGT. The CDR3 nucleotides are TGTGCCAGCAGTCAACCTAGCCCGAGCGGGGAGCTGTTTTTT. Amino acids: CASSQPSPSGELFF.

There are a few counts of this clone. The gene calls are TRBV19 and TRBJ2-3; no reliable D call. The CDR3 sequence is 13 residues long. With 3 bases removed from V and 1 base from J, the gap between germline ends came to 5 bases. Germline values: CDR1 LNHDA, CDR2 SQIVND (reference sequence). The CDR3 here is CASSIQGTDTQYF. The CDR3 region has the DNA TGTGCCAGTAGTATCCAGGGCACAGATACGCAGTATTTT.

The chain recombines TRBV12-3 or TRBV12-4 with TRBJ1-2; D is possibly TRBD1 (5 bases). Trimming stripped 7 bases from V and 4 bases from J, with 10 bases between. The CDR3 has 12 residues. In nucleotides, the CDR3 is TGTGCCAGCAATCGACAGTCCTATGGCTACACCTTC. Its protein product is CASNRQSYGYTF.

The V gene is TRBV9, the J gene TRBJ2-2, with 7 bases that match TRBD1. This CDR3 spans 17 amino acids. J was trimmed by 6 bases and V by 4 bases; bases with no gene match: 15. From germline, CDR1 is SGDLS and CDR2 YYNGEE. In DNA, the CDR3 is TGTGCCAGCAGCCCCTCCAGGGGGAACTTATTCCCCGGGGAGCTGTTTTTT. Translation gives CASSPSRGNLFPGELFF.

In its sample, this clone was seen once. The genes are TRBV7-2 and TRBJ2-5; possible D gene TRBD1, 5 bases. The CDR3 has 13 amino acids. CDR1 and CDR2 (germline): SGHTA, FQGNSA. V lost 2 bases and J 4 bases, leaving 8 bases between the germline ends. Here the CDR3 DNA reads TGTGCCAGCAGCTTATCAGGGCGAGAGACCCAGTACTTC. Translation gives CASSLSGRETQYF.

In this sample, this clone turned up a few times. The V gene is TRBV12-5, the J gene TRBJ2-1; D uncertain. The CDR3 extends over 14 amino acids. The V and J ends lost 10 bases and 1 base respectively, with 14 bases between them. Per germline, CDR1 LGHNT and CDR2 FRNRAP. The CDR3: CAILILRSYNEQFF. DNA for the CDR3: TGTGCTATCCTGATCCTTCGGTCCTACAATGAGCAGTTCTTC.

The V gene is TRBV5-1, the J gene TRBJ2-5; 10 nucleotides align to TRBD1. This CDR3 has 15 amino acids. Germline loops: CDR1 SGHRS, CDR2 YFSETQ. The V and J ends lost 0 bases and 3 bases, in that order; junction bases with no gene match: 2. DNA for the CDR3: TGCGCCAGCAGCTTGGCGGGACAGGGGAAAGAGACCCAGTACTTC. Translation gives CASSLAGQGKETQYF.

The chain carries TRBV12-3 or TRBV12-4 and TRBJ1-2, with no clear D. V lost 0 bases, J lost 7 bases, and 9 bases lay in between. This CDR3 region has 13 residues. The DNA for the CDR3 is TGTGCCAGCAGTTTAGCTTCAGCGAGTGGCTACACCTTC. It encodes CASSLASASGYTF.

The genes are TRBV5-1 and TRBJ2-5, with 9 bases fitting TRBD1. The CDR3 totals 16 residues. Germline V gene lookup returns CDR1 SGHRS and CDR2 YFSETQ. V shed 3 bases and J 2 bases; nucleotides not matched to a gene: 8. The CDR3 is CASSSGTGPSQETQYF. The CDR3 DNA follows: TGCGCCAGCAGCTCGGGGACAGGGCCAAGTCAAGAGACCCAGTACTTC.

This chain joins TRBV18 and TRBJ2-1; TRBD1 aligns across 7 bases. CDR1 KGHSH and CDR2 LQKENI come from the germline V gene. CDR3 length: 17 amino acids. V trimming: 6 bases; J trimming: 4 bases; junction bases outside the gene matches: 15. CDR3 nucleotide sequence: TGTGCCAGCTCCCTACGACAGGGATCATCTGATTACAATGAGCAGTTCTTC. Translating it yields CASSLRQGSSDYNEQFF.

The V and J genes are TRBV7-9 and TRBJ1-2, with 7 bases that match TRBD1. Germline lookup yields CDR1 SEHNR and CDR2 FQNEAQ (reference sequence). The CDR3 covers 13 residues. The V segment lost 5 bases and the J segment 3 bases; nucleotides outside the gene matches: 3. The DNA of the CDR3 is TGTGCCAGCAGCCAAGGGACAGACTATGGCTACACCTTC. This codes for CASSQGTDYGYTF.